This TCR beta chain was identified in a study of cytomegalovirus exposure and HLA in healthy donors. Germline loops: CDR1 KGHSH, CDR2 LQKENI. J was trimmed by 4 bases and V by 3 bases; bases with no gene match: 4. The CDR3 has 15 residues. This PCR relied on a set of 60 Vbeta primers and 13 Jbeta primers. TCRdb's copy holds only in-frame clones and misses some; the assay was immunoSEQ multiplex PCR. The sample has approximately 74,000 clones; around four fifths are singletons. This chain joins TRBV18 and TRBJ2-7, with TRBD1 matching over 12 bases. The sequenced sample was PBMCs. This clonotype was sampled from a man aged 40-50 years in good health and CMV-seronegative. CDR3 region: CASSPGQGAKYEQYF. DNA of the CDR3: TGTGCCAGCTCACCGGGACAGGGGGCGAAGTACGAGCAGTACTTC.